The sequence of this T cell receptor beta chain was determined in a study of T cell responses to AZD1222 COVID-19 vaccine. Study conclusions and caveats: It was only after the peak T cell response that any repertoires were sampled. Within unmutated variant regions lay the reported targets of nearly half of spike-specific TCRs. Researchers report vaccine-associated CD4 TCRs spanning spike, with dominance at 160-218 and 743-854.

V lost 4 bases and J 0 bases, leaving 4 bases between the germline ends. The CDR3 runs 12 residues. In regard to this clone: Its antigen is not identified.

Produced via immunoSEQ multiplex PCR; TCRdb's table is partial and in-frame only. The sample holds approximately 140,000 clones, roughly nine tenths seen once. This rearrangement joins TRBV12-3 or TRBV12-4 to TRBJ2-7; D unresolved. The starting material was peripheral blood, obtained 28 days after the second dose of the MenACWY control vaccine. This receptor was taken from an adult who received the MenACWY meningococcal vaccine as a control. The CDR3 region has the DNA TGTGCCAGCAGTTCCCTCTCCTACGAGCAGTACTTC. Its translation: CASSSLSYEQYF.